The sequence of this TCR beta chain was determined in a study of T cell repertoires in cytomegalovirus infection. Study context: A matching HLA type, together with CMV infection, was signaled by public TCR beta signatures.

The CDR3 sequence is 16 residues long. The ends lost 4 bases at V and 2 bases at J; junction bases unmatched: 9. CDR1 is SGHVS, CDR2 FNYEAQ, per germline. To note about this clonotype: Antigen: not known.

Via MiXCR, TCRdb re-called the reads, giving one row per CDR3 protein. The profile covers about 830,000 distinct CDR3 sequences, with approximately 32% appearing a single time and roughly 12% taken by the ten largest. Here the sequenced sample was cultured CD8+ T cells from PBMCs, taken from culture after CMV antigen stimulation. This chain joins TRBV7-6 and TRBJ2-3, with TRBD2 identical over 7 bases. The source is a human donor in good health (CMV status not recorded). Some clones in this sample may be carry-over from other donors' samples. The CDR3 reads CASSSRRGDVTDTQYF. For the CDR3, the DNA is TGTGCCAGCAGCTCCCGACGGGGGGATGTCACAGATACGCAGTATTTT.